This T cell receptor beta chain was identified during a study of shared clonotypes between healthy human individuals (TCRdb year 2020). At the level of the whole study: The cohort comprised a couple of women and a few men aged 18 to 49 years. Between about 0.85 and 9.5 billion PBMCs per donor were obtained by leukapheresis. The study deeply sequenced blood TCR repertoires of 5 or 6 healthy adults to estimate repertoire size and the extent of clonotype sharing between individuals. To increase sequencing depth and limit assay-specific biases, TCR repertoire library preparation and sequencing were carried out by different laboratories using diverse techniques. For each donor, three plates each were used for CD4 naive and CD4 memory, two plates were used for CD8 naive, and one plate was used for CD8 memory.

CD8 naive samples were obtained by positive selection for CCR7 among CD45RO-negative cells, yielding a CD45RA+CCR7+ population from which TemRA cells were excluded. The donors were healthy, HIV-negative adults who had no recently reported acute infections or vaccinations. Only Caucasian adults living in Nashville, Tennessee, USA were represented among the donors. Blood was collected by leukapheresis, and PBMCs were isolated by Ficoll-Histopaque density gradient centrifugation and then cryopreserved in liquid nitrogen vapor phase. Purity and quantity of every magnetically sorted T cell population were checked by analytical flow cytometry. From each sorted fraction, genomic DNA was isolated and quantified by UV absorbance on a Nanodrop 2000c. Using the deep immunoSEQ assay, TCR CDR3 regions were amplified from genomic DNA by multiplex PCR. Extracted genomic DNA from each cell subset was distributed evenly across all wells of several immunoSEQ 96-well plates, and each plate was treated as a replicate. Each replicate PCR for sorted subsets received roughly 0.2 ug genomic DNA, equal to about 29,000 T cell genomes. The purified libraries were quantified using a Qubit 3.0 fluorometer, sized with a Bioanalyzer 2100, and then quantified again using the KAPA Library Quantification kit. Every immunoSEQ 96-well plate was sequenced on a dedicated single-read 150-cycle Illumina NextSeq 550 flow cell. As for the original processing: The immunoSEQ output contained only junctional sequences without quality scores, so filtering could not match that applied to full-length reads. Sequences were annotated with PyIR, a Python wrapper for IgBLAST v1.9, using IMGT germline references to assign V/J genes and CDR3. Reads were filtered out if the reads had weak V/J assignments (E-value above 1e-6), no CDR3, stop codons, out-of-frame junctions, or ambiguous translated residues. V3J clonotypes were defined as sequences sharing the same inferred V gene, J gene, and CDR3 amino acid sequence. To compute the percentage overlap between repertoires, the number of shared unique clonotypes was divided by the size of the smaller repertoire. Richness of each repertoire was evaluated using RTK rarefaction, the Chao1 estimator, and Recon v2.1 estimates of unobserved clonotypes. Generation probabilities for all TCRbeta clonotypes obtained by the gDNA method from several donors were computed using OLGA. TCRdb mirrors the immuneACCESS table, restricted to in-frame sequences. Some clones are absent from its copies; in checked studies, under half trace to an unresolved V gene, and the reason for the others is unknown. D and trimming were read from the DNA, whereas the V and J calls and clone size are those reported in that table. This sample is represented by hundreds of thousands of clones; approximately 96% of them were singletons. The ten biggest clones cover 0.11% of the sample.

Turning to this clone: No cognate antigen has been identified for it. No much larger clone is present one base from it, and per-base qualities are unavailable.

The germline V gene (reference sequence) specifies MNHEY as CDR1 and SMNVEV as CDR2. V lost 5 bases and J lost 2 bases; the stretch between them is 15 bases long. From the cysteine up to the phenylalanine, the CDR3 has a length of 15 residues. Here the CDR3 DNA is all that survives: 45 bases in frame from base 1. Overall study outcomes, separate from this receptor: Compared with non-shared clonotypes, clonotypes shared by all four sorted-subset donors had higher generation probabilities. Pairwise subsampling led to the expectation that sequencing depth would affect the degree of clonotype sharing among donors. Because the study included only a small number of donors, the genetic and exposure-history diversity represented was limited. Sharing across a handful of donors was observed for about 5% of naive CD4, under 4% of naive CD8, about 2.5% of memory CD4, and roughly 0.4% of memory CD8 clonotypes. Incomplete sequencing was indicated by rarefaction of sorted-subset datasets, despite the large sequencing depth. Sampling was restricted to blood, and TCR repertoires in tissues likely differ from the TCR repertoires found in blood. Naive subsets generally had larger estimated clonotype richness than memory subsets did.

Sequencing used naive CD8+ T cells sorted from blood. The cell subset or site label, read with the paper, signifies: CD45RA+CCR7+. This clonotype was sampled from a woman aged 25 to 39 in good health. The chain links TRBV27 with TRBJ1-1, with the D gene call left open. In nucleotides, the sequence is TGTGCCAGCAGTCTTGGCGGGTCCAGCAACACTGAAGCTTTCTTT. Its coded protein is CASSLGGSSNTEAFF.